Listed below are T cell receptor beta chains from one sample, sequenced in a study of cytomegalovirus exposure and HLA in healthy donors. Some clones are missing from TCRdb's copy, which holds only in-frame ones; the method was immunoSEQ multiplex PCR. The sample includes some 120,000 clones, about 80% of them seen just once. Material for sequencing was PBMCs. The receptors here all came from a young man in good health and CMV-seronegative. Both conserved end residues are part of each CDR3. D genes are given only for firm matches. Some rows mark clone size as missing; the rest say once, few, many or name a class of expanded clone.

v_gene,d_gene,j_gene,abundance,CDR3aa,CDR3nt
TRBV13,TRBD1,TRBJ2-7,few,CASSHRGLPYEQYF,TGTGCCAGCAGCCACAGGGGGCTTCCCTACGAGCAGTACTTC
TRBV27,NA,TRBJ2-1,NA,CASSLWASKVVDEQFF,TGTGCCAGCAGTTTATGGGCTAGCAAGGTGGTCGATGAGCAGTTCTTC
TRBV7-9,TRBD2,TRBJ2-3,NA,CASSTTSGRVDTQYF,TGTGCCAGCAGCACCACTAGCGGGAGGGTAGATACGCAGTATTTT
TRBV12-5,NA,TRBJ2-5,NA,CASGSGLTGPQETQYF,TGTGCTAGTGGTTCGGGCTTAACAGGGCCTCAAGAGACCCAGTACTTC
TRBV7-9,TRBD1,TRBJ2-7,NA,CASSRPGQGGYEQYF,TGTGCCAGCAGCCGCCCTGGACAGGGCGGCTACGAGCAGTACTTC
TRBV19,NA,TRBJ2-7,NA,CASRDNFHEQYF,TGTGCCAGTAGGGACAACTTCCACGAGCAGTACTTC
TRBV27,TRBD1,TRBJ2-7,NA,CASSSQGAWNEQYF,TGTGCCAGCAGTTCGCAGGGGGCGTGGAACGAGCAGTACTTC
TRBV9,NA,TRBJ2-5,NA,CASSTAREETQYF,TGTGCCAGCAGCACCGCTAGAGAGGAGACCCAGTACTTC
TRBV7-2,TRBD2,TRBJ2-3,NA,CASSFSSGLAGVYTDTQYF,TGTGCCAGCAGCTTCTCCTCGGGACTAGCGGGGGTCTACACAGATACGCAGTATTTT
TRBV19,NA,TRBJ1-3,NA,CASSSGQPGNTIYF,TGTGCCAGTAGTTCAGGTCAGCCTGGAAACACCATATATTTT
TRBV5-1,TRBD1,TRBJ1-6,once,CASSGTGNSPLHF,TGCGCCAGCAGCGGGACAGGGAATTCACCCCTCCACTTT
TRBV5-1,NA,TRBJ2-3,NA,CASSLDAGALLDTQYF,TGCGCCAGCAGCTTGGATGCGGGCGCCCTTTTGGATACGCAGTATTTT
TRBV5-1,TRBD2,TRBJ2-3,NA,CASSLFSQLAGGTDTQYF,TGCGCCAGCAGCTTGTTCTCCCAACTAGCGGGAGGTACAGATACGCAGTATTTT
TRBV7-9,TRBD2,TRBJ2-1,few,CASSLAITSGRGYEQFF,TGTGCCAGCAGCTTAGCGATTACTAGCGGGAGGGGGTATGAGCAGTTCTTC
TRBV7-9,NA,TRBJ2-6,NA,CASSLGRGPSSGANVLTF,TGTGCCAGCAGCTTAGGTCGTGGTCCCAGCTCTGGGGCCAACGTCCTGACTTTC
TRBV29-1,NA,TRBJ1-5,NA,CSVGGGNKDQPQNF,NA
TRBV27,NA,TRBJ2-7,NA,CASSLSWAGEQYF,TGTGCCAGCAGTTTATCGTGGGCAGGAGAGCAGTACTTC
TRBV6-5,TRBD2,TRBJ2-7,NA,CASSSGLAGGVEQYF,TGTGCCAGCAGCTCCGGACTAGCGGGGGGCGTCGAGCAGTACTTC
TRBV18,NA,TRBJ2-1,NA,CASSPWESGYNEQFF,TGTGCCAGCTCACCATGGGAGTCGGGGTACAATGAGCAGTTCTTC
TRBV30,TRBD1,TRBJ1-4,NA,CAWRRTGDNEKLFF,TGTGCCTGGAGGAGGACAGGGGACAATGAAAAACTGTTTTTT
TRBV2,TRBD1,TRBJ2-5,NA,CASRTQGAGETQYF,TGTGCCAGCCGGACACAGGGGGCAGGGGAGACCCAGTACTTC
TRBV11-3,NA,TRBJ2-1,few,CASSARVGFHEQFF,TGTGCCAGCAGCGCCAGGGTGGGTTTTCACGAGCAGTTCTTC
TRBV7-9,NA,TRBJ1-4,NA,CSSSFINEKLFF,TGTTCCAGCAGCTTTATTAATGAAAAACTGTTTTTT
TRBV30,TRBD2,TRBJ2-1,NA,CAWELAGVNEQFF,TGTGCCTGGGAACTAGCGGGAGTTAATGAGCAGTTCTTC
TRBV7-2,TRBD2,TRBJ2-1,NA,CASSPFGGSWNEQFF,TGTGCCAGCAGCCCGTTTGGCGGGAGCTGGAATGAGCAGTTCTTC
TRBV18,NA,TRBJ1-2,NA,CASSPTDSSYGYTF,TGTGCCAGCTCCCCCACGGACAGTTCCTATGGCTACACCTTC
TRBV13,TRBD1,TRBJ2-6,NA,CASSAETYRGASSGANVLTF,TGTGCCAGCAGCGCCGAAACGTACAGGGGAGCGAGCTCTGGGGCCAACGTCCTGACTTTC
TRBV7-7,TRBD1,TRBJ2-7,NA,CASSRGTPGQGAGEQYF,TGTGCCAGCAGCCGAGGAACTCCGGGACAGGGGGCGGGGGAGCAGTACTTC
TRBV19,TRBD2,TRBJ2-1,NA,CASSILLAGHNEQFF,TGTGCCAGTAGTATCCTACTAGCGGGGCACAATGAGCAGTTCTTC
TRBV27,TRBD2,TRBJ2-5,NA,CASSLGLAGEETQYF,TGTGCCAGCAGTTTGGGACTAGCGGGGGAAGAGACCCAGTACTTC
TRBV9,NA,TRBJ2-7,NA,CASSTSLKKTISEQYF,TGTGCCAGCAGCACATCACTTAAAAAGACAATATCCGAGCAGTACTTC
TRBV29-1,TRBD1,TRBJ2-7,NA,CSVYIGTGVYEQYF,TGCAGCGTGTATATAGGGACAGGGGTATACGAGCAGTACTTC
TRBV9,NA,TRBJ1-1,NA,CASSGTKNTEAFF,TGTGCCAGCAGCGGGACAAAGAACACTGAAGCTTTCTTT
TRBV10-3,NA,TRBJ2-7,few,CAITPTGGGEQYF,TGTGCCATCACTCCGACAGGAGGAGGCGAGCAGTACTTC
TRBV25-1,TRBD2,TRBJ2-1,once,CASSESSGRADCEQFF,TGTGCCAGCAGTGAATCAAGCGGGAGGGCCGATTGTGAGCAGTTCTTC
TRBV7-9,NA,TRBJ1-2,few,CASSLETGFRYPF,TGTGCCAGCAGCTTAGAGACCGGGTTCCGCTACCCCTTC
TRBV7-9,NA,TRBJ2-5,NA,CASSRTVNLVAETQYF,TGTGCCAGCAGCCGAACAGTTAATTTGGTCGCAGAGACCCAGTACTTC
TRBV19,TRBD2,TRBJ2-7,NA,CASSIASGSYEQYF,TGTGCCAGTAGTATTGCTAGCGGGAGTTACGAGCAGTACTTC
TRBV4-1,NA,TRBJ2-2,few,CASSQIASANTGELFF,TGCGCCAGCAGCCAGATAGCGTCTGCGAACACCGGGGAGCTGTTTTTT
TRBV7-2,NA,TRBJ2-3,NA,CASSLQQRADTQYF,TGTGCCAGCAGCTTACAGCAACGGGCAGATACGCAGTATTTT
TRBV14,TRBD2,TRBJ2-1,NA,CASSQAGLVGGNEQFF,TGTGCCAGCAGCCAAGCGGGACTAGTAGGGGGCAATGAGCAGTTCTTC
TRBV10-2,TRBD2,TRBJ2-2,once,CASRLAGGSTGELFF,TGCGCCAGCAGACTAGCGGGAGGCAGCACCGGGGAGCTGTTTTTT